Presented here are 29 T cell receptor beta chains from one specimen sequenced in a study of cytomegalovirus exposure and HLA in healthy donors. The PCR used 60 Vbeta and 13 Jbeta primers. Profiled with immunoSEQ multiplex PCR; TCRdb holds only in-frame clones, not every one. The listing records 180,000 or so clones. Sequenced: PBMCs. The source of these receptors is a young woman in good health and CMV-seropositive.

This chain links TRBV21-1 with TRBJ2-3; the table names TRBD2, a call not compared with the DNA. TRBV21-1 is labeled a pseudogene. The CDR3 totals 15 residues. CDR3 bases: TGTGCCAGCAGCCCTTGGGGGGGATTCACAGATACGCAGTATTTT. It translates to CASSPWGGFTDTQYF.

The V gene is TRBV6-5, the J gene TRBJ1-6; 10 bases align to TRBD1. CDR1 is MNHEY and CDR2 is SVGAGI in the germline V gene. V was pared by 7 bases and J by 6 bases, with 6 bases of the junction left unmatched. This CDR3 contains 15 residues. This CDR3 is CASTGQGVFNSPLHF. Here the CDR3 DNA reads TGTGCCAGCACCGGACAGGGGGTGTTTAATTCACCCCTCCACTTT.

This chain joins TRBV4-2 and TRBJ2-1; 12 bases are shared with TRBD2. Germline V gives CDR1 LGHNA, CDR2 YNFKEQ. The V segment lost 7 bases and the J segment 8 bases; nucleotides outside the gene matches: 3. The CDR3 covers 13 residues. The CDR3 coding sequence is TGTGCCAGCATGGCTAGCGGGAGGGATGAGCAGTTCTTC. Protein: CASMASGRDEQFF.

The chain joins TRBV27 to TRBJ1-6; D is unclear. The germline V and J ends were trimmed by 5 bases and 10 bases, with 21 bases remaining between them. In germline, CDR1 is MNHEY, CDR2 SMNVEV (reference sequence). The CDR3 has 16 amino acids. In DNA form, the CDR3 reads TGTGCCAGCAGTCTCCGGGTACTACAACGGGGATCACCCCTCCACTTT. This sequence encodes CASSLRVLQRGSPLHF.

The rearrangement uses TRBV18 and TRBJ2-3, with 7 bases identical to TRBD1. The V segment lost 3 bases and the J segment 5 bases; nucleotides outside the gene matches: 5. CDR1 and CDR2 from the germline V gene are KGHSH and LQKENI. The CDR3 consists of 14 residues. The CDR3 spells CASSPNRGRDTQYF. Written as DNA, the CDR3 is TGTGCCAGCTCACCGAACAGGGGTAGAGATACGCAGTATTTT.

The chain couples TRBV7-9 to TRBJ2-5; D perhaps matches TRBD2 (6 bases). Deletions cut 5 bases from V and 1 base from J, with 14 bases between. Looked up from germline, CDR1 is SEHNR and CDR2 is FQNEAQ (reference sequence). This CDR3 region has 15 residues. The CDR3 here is CASSLQAGLQETQYF. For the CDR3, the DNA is TGTGCCAGCAGCCTTCAGGCGGGACTCCAAGAGACCCAGTACTTC.

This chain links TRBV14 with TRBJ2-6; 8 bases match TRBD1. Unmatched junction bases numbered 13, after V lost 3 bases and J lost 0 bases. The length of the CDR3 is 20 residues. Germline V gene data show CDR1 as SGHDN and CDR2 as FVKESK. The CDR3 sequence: CASSQDPEAGGSSGANVLTF. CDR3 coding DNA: TGTGCCAGCAGCCAGGATCCCGAGGCAGGGGGCAGCTCTGGGGCCAACGTCCTGACTTTC.

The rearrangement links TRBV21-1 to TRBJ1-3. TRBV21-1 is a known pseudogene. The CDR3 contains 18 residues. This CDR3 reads CASSKRKVRGRSGNTIYF. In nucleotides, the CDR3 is TGTGCCAGCAGCAAAAGGAAGGTGCGGGGGCGCTCAGGAAACACCATATATTTT.

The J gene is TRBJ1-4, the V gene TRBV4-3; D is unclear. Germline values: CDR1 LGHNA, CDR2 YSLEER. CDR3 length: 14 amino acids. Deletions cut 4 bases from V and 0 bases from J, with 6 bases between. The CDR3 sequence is CASSPFATNEKLFF. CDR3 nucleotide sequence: TGCGCCAGCAGCCCGTTTGCAACTAATGAAAAACTGTTTTTT.

This CDR3 is CASSDSAVTDYEQYF. The CDR3 bases are TGTGCCAGCAGTGACTCAGCGGTAACCGACTACGAGCAGTACTTC. The genes are TRBV25-1 and TRBJ2-7; tentative D call: TRBD2 (5 bases). Deletions cut 3 bases from V and 3 bases from J, with 15 bases between. Germline-derived CDR1 and CDR2 are MGHDK and SYGVNS. This CDR3 contains 15 residues.

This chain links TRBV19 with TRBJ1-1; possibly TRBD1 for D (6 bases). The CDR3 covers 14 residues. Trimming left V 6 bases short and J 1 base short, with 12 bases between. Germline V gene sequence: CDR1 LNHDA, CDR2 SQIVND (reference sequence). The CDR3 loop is CASRKLGGNTEAFF. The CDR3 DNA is TGTGCCAGTAGGAAGCTAGGGGGGAACACTGAAGCTTTCTTT.

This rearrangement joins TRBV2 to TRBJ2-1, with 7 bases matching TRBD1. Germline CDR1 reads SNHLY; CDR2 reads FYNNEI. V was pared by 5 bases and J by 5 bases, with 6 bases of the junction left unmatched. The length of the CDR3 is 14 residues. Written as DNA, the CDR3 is TGTGCCAGCAGTAAGAGGGGACAGAACAATGAGCAGTTCTTC. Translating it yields CASSKRGQNNEQFF.

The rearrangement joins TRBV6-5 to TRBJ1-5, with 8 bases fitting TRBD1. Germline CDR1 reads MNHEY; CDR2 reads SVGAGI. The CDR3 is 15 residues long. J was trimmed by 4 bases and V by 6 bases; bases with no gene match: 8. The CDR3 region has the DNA TGTGCCAGCAGACCCCCGGGACAGGTGAATCAGCCCCAGCATTTT. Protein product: CASRPPGQVNQPQHF.

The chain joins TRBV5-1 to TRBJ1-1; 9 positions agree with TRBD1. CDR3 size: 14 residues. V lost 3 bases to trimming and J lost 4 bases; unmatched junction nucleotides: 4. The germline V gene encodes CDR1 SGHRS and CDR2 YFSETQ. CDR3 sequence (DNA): TGCGCCAGCAGCTCACAGGGGGCGCCCACTGAAGCTTTCTTT. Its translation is CASSSQGAPTEAFF.

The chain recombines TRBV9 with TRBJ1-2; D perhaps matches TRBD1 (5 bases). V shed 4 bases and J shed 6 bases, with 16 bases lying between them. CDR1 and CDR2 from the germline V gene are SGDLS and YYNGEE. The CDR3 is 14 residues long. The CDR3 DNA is TGTGCCAGCAGCCAGGGATGGAGCGGGGATGGCTACACCTTC. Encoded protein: CASSQGWSGDGYTF.

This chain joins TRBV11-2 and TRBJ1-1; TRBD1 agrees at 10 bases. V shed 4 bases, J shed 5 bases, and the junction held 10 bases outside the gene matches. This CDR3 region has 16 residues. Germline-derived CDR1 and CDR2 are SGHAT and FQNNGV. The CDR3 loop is CASSSAGTGARTEAFF. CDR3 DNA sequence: TGTGCCAGCAGCTCGGCCGGGACAGGGGCCAGGACTGAAGCTTTCTTT. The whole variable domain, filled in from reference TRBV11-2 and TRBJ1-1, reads EAGVAQSPRYKIIEKRQSVAFWCNPISGHATLYWYQQILGQGPKLLIQFQNNGVVDDSQLPKDRFSAERLKGVDSTLKIQPAKLEDSAVYLCASSSAGTGARTEAFFGQGTRLTVV.

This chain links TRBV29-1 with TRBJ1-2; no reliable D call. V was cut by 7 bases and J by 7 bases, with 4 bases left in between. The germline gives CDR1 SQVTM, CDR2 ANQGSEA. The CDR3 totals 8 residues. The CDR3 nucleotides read TGCAGCGCGGGTGGCTACACCTTC. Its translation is CSAGGYTF.

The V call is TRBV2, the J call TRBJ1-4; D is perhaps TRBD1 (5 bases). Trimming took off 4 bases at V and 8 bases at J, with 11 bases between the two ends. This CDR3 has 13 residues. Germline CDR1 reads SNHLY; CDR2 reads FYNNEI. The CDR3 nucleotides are TGTGCCAGCAGTGGACAGACCCTCGAAAAACTGTTTTTT. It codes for CASSGQTLEKLFF.

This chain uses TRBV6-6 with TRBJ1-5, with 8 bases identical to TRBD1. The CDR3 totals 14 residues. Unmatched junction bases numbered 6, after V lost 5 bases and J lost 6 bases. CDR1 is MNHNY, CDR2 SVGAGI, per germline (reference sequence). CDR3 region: CASSQGAVGQPQHF. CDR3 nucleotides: TGTGCCAGCAGTCAGGGGGCTGTGGGTCAGCCCCAGCATTTT.

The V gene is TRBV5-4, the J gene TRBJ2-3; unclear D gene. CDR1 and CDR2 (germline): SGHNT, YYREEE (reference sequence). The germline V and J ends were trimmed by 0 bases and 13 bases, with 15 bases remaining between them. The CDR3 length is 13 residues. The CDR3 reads CASSLGSSRYEYF. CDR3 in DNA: TGTGCCAGCAGCTTGGGGTCTAGTCGATATGAGTATTTT. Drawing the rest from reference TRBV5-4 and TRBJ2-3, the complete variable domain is ETGVTQSPTHLIKTRGQQVTLRCSSQSGHNTVSWYQQALGQGPQFIFQYYREEENGRGNFPPRFSGLQFPNYSSELNVNALELDDSALYLCASSLGSSRYEYFGPGTRLTVL.

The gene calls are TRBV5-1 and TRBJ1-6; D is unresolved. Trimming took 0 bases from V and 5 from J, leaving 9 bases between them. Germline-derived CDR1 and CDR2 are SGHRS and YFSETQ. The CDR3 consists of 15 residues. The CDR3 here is CASSLVGQDNSPLHF. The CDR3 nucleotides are TGCGCCAGCAGCTTGGTTGGGCAGGATAATTCACCCCTCCACTTT.

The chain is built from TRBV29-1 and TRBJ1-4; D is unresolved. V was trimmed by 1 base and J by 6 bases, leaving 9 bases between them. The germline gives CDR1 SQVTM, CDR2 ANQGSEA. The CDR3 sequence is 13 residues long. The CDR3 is CSVEAGDHEKLFF. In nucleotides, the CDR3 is TGCAGCGTTGAAGCCGGGGATCATGAAAAACTGTTTTTT.

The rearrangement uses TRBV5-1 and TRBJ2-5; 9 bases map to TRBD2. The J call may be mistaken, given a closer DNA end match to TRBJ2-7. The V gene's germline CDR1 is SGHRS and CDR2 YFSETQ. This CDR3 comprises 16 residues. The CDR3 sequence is CASSSAELAGVYEQYF. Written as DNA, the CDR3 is TGCGCCAGCAGCTCCGCTGAACTAGCGGGCGTCTACGAGCAGTACTTC.

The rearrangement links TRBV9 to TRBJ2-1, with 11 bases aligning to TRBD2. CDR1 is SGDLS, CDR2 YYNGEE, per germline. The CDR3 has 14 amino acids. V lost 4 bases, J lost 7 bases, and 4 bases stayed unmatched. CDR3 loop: CASSFRTSGNEQFF. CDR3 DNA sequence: TGTGCCAGCAGCTTTCGGACTAGCGGGAATGAGCAGTTCTTC.

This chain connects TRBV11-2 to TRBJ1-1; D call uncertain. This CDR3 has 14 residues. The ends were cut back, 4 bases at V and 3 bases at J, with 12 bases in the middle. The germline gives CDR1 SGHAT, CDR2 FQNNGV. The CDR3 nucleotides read TGTGCCAGCAGCTCGCTTCGACACCACACTGAAGCTTTCTTT. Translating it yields CASSSLRHHTEAFF.

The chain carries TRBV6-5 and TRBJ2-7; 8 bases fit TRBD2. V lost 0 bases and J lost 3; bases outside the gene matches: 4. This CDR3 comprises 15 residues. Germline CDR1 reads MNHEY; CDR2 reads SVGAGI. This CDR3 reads CASSYSKAGDYEQYF. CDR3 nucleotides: TGTGCCAGCAGTTACTCGAAAGCGGGGGACTACGAGCAGTACTTC.

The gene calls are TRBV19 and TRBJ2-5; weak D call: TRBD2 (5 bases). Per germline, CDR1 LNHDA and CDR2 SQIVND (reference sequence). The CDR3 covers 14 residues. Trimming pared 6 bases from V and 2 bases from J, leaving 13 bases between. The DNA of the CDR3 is TGTGCCAGTAGCCTGACGGGAACTCAAGAGACCCAGTACTTC. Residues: CASSLTGTQETQYF.

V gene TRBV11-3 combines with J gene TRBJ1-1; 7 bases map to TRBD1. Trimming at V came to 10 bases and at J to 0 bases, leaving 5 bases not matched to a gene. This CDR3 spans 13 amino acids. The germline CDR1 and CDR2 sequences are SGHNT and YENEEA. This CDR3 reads CATQDRLNTEAFF. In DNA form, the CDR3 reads TGTGCCACCCAGGACAGGTTGAACACTGAAGCTTTCTTT.

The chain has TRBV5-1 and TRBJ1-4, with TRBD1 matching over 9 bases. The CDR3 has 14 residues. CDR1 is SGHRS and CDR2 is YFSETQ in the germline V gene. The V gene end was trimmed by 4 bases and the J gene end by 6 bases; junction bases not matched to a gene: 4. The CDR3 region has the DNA TGCGCCAGCAGCCGAGGGACAGGGCATGAAAAACTGTTTTTT. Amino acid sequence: CASSRGTGHEKLFF. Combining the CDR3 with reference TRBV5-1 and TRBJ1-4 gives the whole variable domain KAGVTQTPRYLIKTRGQQVTLSCSPISGHRSVSWYQQTPGQGLQFLFEYFSETQRNKGNFPGRFSGRQFSNSRSEMNVSTLELGDSALYLCASSRGTGHEKLFFGSGTQLSVL.